The T cell receptor beta chain described here comes from a study of blood T cell repertoires in COVID-19. As for the study in general: Researchers got acute and convalescent COVID-19 samples from the United States, Italy and Spain. T cells, B-cell-depleted T cells, or PBMCs supplied cDNA or gDNA.

Authors' analysis steps: Quantification of nucleated cells was approximated via reference gene primer amplification. The protocol was immunoSEQ multiplex PCR, while the TCRdb copy is restricted to in-frame clones and leaves out a portion. Clone size and V and J calls were adopted from that table, with D and trimming inferred from the DNA. The sample has 95,000 to 150,000 clones; roughly four fifths are singletons. The sample holds one count of this clone. Germline values: CDR1 MNHEY, CDR2 SVGAGI. This CDR3 has 11 amino acids. V lost 5 bases and J lost 7, with 8 bases in between. The source is a man aged 60 to 69 with acute or convalescent COVID-19. Sequencing used peripheral blood. The chain carries TRBV6-5 and TRBJ1-1; D gene uncertain. The CDR3 sequence is CASSRSGEAFF. The CDR3 DNA reads TGTGCCAGCAGTCGTAGCGGTGAAGCTTTCTTT.